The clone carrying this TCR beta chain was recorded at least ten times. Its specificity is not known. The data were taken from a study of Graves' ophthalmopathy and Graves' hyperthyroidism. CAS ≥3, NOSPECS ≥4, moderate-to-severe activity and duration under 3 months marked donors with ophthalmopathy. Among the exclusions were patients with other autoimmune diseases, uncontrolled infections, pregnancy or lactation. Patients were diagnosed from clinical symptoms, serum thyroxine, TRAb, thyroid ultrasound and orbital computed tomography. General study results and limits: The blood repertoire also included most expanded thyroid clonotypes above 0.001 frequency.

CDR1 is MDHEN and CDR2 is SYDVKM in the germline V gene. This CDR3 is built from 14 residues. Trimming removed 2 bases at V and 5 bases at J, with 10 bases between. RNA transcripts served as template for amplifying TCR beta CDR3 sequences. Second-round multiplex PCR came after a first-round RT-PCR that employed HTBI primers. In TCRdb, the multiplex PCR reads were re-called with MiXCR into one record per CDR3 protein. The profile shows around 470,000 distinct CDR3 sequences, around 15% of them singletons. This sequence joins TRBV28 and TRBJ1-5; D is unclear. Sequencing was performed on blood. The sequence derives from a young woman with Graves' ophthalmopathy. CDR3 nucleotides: TGTGCCAGCAGTTTAGACGGGGAGCATCAGCCCCAGCATTTT. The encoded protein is CASSLDGEHQPQHF.